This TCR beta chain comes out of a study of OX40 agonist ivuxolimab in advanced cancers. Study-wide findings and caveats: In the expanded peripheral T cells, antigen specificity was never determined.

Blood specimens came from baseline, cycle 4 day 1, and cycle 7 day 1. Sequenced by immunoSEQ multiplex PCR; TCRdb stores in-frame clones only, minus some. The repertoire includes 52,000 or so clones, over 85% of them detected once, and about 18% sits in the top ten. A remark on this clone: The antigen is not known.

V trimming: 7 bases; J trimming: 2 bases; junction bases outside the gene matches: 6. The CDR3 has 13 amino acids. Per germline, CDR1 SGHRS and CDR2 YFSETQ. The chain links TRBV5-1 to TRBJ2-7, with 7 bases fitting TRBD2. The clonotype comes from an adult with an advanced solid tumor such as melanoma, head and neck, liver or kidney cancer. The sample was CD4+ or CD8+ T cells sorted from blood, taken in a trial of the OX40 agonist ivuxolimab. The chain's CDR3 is CASFNAGAYEQYF. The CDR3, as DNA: TGCGCCAGCTTCAACGCGGGGGCCTACGAGCAGTACTTC.